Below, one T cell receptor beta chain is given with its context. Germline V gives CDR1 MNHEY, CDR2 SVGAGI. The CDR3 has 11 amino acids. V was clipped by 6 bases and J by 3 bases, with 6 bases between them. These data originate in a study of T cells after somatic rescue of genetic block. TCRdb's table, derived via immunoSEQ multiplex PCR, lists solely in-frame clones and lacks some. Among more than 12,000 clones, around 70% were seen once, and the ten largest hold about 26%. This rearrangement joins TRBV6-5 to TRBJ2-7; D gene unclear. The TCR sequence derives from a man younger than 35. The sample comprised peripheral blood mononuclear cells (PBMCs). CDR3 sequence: CASSQNYEQYF. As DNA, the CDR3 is TGTGCCAGCAGCCAGAACTACGAGCAGTACTTC.